The 8 T cell receptor beta chains in this list originate from one sample, sequenced in a study of immune evolution from preneoplasia to lung adenocarcinoma. Sequencing was performed with immunoSEQ multiplex PCR; in TCRdb, only in-frame clones are kept and a portion is missing. The sample contains 9,000 to 13,000 clones, roughly 74% of which appear only once. Sample: FFPE minimally invasive lung adenocarcinoma tissue. These receptors all come from a person in their 70s with lung adenocarcinoma.

J is TRBJ1-1 and V is TRBV14; no clear D gene. The germline CDR1 and CDR2 sequences are SGHDN and FVKESK. The CDR3 is 13 amino acids. Trimming stripped 5 bases from V and 5 bases from J, with 12 bases between. Written as DNA, the CDR3 is TGTGCCAGCAGCACCACCCTGGGGACTGAAGCTTTCTTT. Protein product: CASSTTLGTEAFF. Drawing the rest from reference TRBV14 and TRBJ1-1, the complete variable domain is EAGVTQFPSHSVIEKGQTVTLRCDPISGHDNLYWYRRVMGKEIKFLLHFVKESKQDESGMPNNRFLAERTGGTYSTLKVQPAELEDSGVYFCASSTTLGTEAFFGQGTRLTVV.

V gene TRBV9 combines with J gene TRBJ2-1; no clear D. This CDR3 comprises 13 residues. Trimming took 2 bases from V and 7 from J, leaving 10 bases between them. Germline V gene sequence: CDR1 SGDLS, CDR2 YYNGEE. The CDR3 reads CASSVLGGNEQFF. Here the CDR3 DNA reads TGTGCCAGCAGCGTGTTGGGTGGGAATGAGCAGTTCTTC.

Notes on this clone: Other DNA sequences from this sample encode an identical CDR3 as well. V and J are TRBV30 and TRBJ1-2; tentatively, D is TRBD1 (6 bases). CDR3 length: 14 residues. From germline, CDR1 is GTSNPN and CDR2 SVGIG (reference sequence). Trimming pared 2 bases from V and 2 bases from J, leaving 12 bases between. The CDR3 protein is CAWSSGGTNYGYTF. CDR3 coding DNA: TGTGCCTGGAGTTCGGGGGGCACGAACTATGGCTACACCTTC.

The V call is TRBV19, the J call TRBJ2-3; 11 bases are a match to TRBD2. V lost 7 bases, J lost 4 bases, and 13 bases stayed unmatched. The CDR3 has 17 residues. Per germline, CDR1 LNHDA and CDR2 SQIVND (reference sequence). The DNA for the CDR3 is TGTGCCAGTACTCCCGGTAGCGGGAGGGCGGGCTCAGATACGCAGTATTTT. Its protein is CASTPGSGRAGSDTQYF.

This rearrangement joins TRBV7-3 to TRBJ2-1; TRBD2 matches at 7 bases. The CDR3 contains 15 residues. The trim removed 3 bases at V and 4 bases at J, leaving 6 bases unmatched. The germline gives CDR1 SGHTA, CDR2 FQGTGA. The CDR3 nucleotides are TGTGCCAGCAGCTTTACCGGGACTACATACAATGAGCAGTTCTTC. This codes for CASSFTGTTYNEQFF.

The chain employs TRBV30 and TRBJ2-3; D tentatively fits TRBD1 or TRBD2 (5 bases each). The CDR3 is 13 residues long. The V end lost 5 bases, the J end lost 6 bases, and 15 bases lay between the germline ends. Germline V gives CDR1 GTSNPN, CDR2 SVGIG (reference sequence). CDR3 DNA: TGTGCCTGGGAGCCGGGGCGTAGGGATACGCAGTATTTT. It is translated as CAWEPGRRDTQYF.

The V gene is TRBV15, the J gene TRBJ2-6, with 7 bases lining up with TRBD1. CDR1 and CDR2 (germline): LNHNV, YYDKDF (reference sequence). This CDR3 is built from 17 residues. After removal of 1 base from V and 4 bases from J, the junction contained 7 bases not matched to a gene. CDR3 coding DNA: TGTGCCACCAGCAGAGTCTACAGGGGATCCGGGGCCAACGTCCTGACTTTC. This encodes CATSRVYRGSGANVLTF.

V usage is TRBV19 and J usage is TRBJ2-1; 10 nucleotides match TRBD1. The CDR3 totals 14 residues. Germline trimming cut 9 bases from V and 7 bases from J; bases unmatched to any gene: 9. Germline values: CDR1 LNHDA, CDR2 SQIVND (reference sequence). In DNA form, the CDR3 reads TGTGCCAGCCAGAGGGACAGGGGAAGTAATGAGCAGTTCTTC. Its protein is CASQRDRGSNEQFF. Filled out from reference TRBV19 and TRBJ2-1, the complete variable domain reads DGGITQSPKYLFRKEGQNVTLSCEQNLNHDAMYWYRQDPGQGLRLIYYSQIVNDFQKGDIAEGYSVSREKKESFPLTVTSAQKNPTAFYLCASQRDRGSNEQFFGPGTRLTVL.